These 24 T cell receptor beta chains were sequenced from one sample in a study of chemoradiotherapy in HPV16-positive cancers. Sequencing was performed with immunoSEQ multiplex PCR; in TCRdb, only in-frame clones are kept and a portion is missing. Of more than 12,000 clones listed, 70% to 90% are singletons. Sequencing used blood, obtained from a patient who underwent chemoradiotherapy. The receptors derive from a human donor with HPV-associated anogenital cancer.

The chain is built from TRBV28 and TRBJ2-2, with D unresolved. V lost 5 bases and J 3 bases, leaving 4 bases between the germline ends. Germline values: CDR1 MDHEN, CDR2 SYDVKM. The length of the CDR3 is 12 residues. DNA of the CDR3: TGTGCCAGCAGTCAAGACACCGGGGAGCTGTTTTTT. As protein: CASSQDTGELFF.

The rearrangement links TRBV11-2 to TRBJ1-6; D possibly corresponds to TRBD1 (5 bases). This CDR3 is built from 15 residues. Germline assignment: CDR1 SGHAT and CDR2 FQNNGV. V shed 5 bases and J shed 7 bases, with 15 bases lying between them. CDR3 nucleotide sequence: TGTGCCAGCAGCCGACGGGACGGCCAGAATTCACCCCTCCACTTT. Translation gives CASSRRDGQNSPLHF. The complete variable domain, with remaining parts taken from reference TRBV11-2 and TRBJ1-6, reads EAGVAQSPRYKIIEKRQSVAFWCNPISGHATLYWYQQILGQGPKLLIQFQNNGVVDDSQLPKDRFSAERLKGVDSTLKIQPAKLEDSAVYLCASSRRDGQNSPLHFGNGTRLTVT.

This clone was counted a single time. The gene calls are TRBV6-1 and TRBJ1-4; no firm D call. CDR3 length: 17 residues. The germline gives CDR1 MNHNS, CDR2 SASEGT. The V end lost 3 bases, the J end lost 4 bases, and 18 bases lay between the germline ends. The DNA for the CDR3 is TGTGCCAGCAGTGATCATATTTATGGCAGCTTTAATGAAAAACTGTTTTTT. It encodes CASSDHIYGSFNEKLFF.

The V call is TRBV5-5, the J call TRBJ1-1; a possible D gene is TRBD1 (5 bases). Germline-derived CDR1 and CDR2 are SGHKS and YYEKEE (reference sequence). The CDR3 consists of 16 residues. V was clipped by 4 bases and J by 1 base, with 17 bases between them. CDR3 bases: TGTGCCAGCAGCCTCACCCCCGGGACGGCGAACACTGAAGCTTTCTTT. This sequence encodes CASSLTPGTANTEAFF. The variable domain in full, with the rest retrieved from reference TRBV5-5 and TRBJ1-1, is DAGVTQSPTHLIKTRGQQVTLRCSPISGHKSVSWYQQVLGQGPQFIFQYYEKEERGRGNFPDRFSARQFPNYSSELNVNALLLGDSALYLCASSLTPGTANTEAFFGQGTRLTVV.

V gene TRBV5-6 combines with J gene TRBJ2-7; 7 positions match TRBD1. V gave up 6 bases and J gave up 3 bases; unmatched junction bases: 6. The germline gives CDR1 SGHDT, CDR2 YYEEEE. The length of the CDR3 is 13 residues. The CDR3 sequence: CASKTPGGYEQYF. DNA for the CDR3: TGTGCCAGCAAGACCCCAGGGGGCTACGAGCAGTACTTC.

V usage is TRBV28 and J usage is TRBJ1-2; tentative D call: TRBD1 (6 bases). CDR1 MDHEN and CDR2 SYDVKM come from the germline V gene. This CDR3 is built from 18 residues. The ends were cut back, 5 bases at V and 5 bases at J, with 27 bases in the middle. Here the CDR3 reads CASSPRSPDRLLKYGYTF. The CDR3 bases are TGTGCCAGCAGTCCCCGCTCGCCTGACAGGTTACTTAAGTATGGCTACACCTTC.

The V and J genes are TRBV9 and TRBJ1-2; the match to TRBD1 covers 12 bases. Germline values: CDR1 SGDLS, CDR2 YYNGEE. This CDR3 is built from 18 residues. V lost 4 bases to trimming and J lost 5 bases; unmatched junction nucleotides: 15. The CDR3 DNA is TGTGCCAGCAGCTCCCCTGGGGGACAGGGGGCGGTTGGATATGGCTACACCTTC. It translates to CASSSPGGQGAVGYGYTF.

J is TRBJ1-5 and V is TRBV7-8; D gene ambiguous. CDR3 length: 16 amino acids. The germline CDR1 and CDR2 sequences are SGHVS and FQNEAQ. Trimming shortened V by 0 bases and J by 2 bases, and 11 bases separated the two germline ends. The CDR3 protein is CASSLARGIRNQPQHF. The DNA of the CDR3 is TGTGCCAGCAGCTTAGCGCGGGGAATACGCAATCAGCCCCAGCATTTT. Together with reference TRBV7-8 and TRBJ1-5, the CDR3 gives the full variable domain: GAGVSQSPRYKVAKRGQDVALRCDPISGHVSLFWYQQALGQGPEFLTYFQNEAQLDKSGLPSDRFFAERPEGSVSTLKIQRTQQEDSAVYLCASSLARGIRNQPQHFGDGTRLSIL.

The chain joins TRBV10-2 to TRBJ2-5; the match to TRBD1 covers 9 bases. The CDR3 contains 15 residues. Germline V gene sequence: CDR1 WSHSY, CDR2 SAAADI. Unmatched junction bases numbered 8, after V lost 4 bases and J lost 5 bases. The CDR3 region has the DNA TGCGCCAGCAGTGCATTTACAGGGGGCACGGAGACCCAGTACTTC. Its translation: CASSAFTGGTETQYF.

The J gene is TRBJ2-3, the V gene TRBV27, with TRBD2 as a possible D gene (5 bases). Deletions cut 4 bases from V and 7 bases from J, with 12 bases between. The germline gives CDR1 MNHEY, CDR2 SMNVEV (reference sequence). CDR3 size: 13 residues. CDR3: CASSSRGGNTQYF. The CDR3, as DNA: TGTGCCAGCAGTTCTCGGGGTGGAAATACGCAGTATTTT.

V and J are TRBV5-4 and TRBJ2-2; a possible D gene is TRBD2 (5 bases). CDR3 length: 13 residues. Germline CDR1 is SGHNT and CDR2 is YYREEE (reference sequence). Trimming shortened V by 2 bases and J by 7 bases, and 9 bases separated the two germline ends. CDR3 in amino acids: CASSLGGVGELFF. DNA for the CDR3: TGTGCCAGCAGCTTAGGAGGCGTCGGGGAGCTGTTTTTT. The whole variable domain, remainder taken from reference TRBV5-4 and TRBJ2-2, is ETGVTQSPTHLIKTRGQQVTLRCSSQSGHNTVSWYQQALGQGPQFIFQYYREEENGRGNFPPRFSGLQFPNYSSELNVNALELDDSALYLCASSLGGVGELFFGEGSRLTVL.

The chain employs TRBV5-6 and TRBJ2-7; a weak D match, TRBD1 (5 bases). CDR3 length: 15 residues. Germline V CDR1 and CDR2: SGHDT, YYEEEE. Trimming took off 0 bases at V and 3 bases at J, with 13 bases between the two ends. The CDR3, as DNA: TGTGCCAGCAGCTTGGTGTCGGCAGGGAACTACGAGCAGTACTTC. As protein: CASSLVSAGNYEQYF.

The rearrangement links TRBV6-4 to TRBJ2-3; D not certain. This CDR3 is 15 amino acids long. Between the trimmed V and J ends, which lost 1 base and 2 bases, there was a span of 10 bases. The germline V gene encodes CDR1 MRHNA and CDR2 SNTAGT. CDR3 residues: CASSDWQTYTDTQYF. The DNA of the CDR3 is TGTGCCAGCAGTGACTGGCAGACATACACAGATACGCAGTATTTT.

V is TRBV19 and J is TRBJ2-1, with 11 bases aligning to TRBD1. The CDR3 covers 15 residues. Per the germline V gene, CDR1 is LNHDA and CDR2 is SQIVND (reference sequence). V dropped 4 bases and J dropped 7; count of bases not matched to a gene: 6. The CDR3 is CASSNGQGARNEQFF. DNA of the CDR3: TGTGCCAGTAGTAATGGACAGGGGGCTCGGAATGAGCAGTTCTTC.

This chain joins TRBV28 and TRBJ2-1; 7 nucleotides match TRBD1. The CDR3 contains 16 residues. The germline V gene has CDR1 MDHEN and CDR2 SYDVKM. V was clipped by 2 bases and J by 6 bases; unmatched bases: 10. The chain's CDR3 is CASSLPTGRRGNEQFF. Written as DNA, the CDR3 is TGTGCCAGCAGTTTACCGACAGGGCGAAGAGGCAATGAGCAGTTCTTC.

The chain is built from TRBV30 and TRBJ2-1; 9 bases are shared with TRBD1. The CDR3 is made up of 15 amino acids. Germline V gene lookup returns CDR1 GTSNPN and CDR2 SVGIG (reference sequence). With 0 bases clipped from V and 8 bases from J, the junction kept 8 bases outside the gene matches. The CDR3 region is CAWSVRDRDGDEQFF. CDR3 nucleotides: TGTGCCTGGAGTGTACGGGACAGGGACGGGGATGAGCAGTTCTTC.

Here the CDR3 DNA reads TGTGCCAGCAGCTTAGAAGGAGGGATAAGTGAGCAGTACTTC. Protein: CASSLEGGISEQYF. The chain has TRBV11-3 and TRBJ2-7; D might be TRBD2 (6 bases). This CDR3 has 14 residues. Germline assignment: CDR1 SGHNT and CDR2 YENEEA. The V gene lost 0 bases and the J gene lost 7 bases, with 13 bases spanning the gap. Supplemented by reference TRBV11-3 and TRBJ2-7, the full variable domain reads EAGVVQSPRYKIIEKKQPVAFWCNPISGHNTLYWYLQNLGQGPELLIRYENEEAVDDSQLPKDRFSAERLKGVDSTLKIQPAELGDSAVYLCASSLEGGISEQYFGPGTRLTVT.

The CDR3 nucleotides are TGTGCCAGTAGTCCGGGACCCTCCTACGAGCAGTACTTC. It is translated as CASSPGPSYEQYF. V and J are TRBV19 and TRBJ2-7; D is perhaps TRBD1 or TRBD2 (5 bases each). Germline CDR1 LNHDA, CDR2 SQIVND (reference sequence). The CDR3 is 13 amino acids. V gave up 5 bases and J gave up 0 bases, with 8 bases separating them.

V is TRBV5-1 and J is TRBJ2-5; no clear D. This CDR3 has 14 amino acids. Germline CDR1 is SGHRS and CDR2 is YFSETQ. Trimming removed 0 bases from V and 5 bases from J, with 11 bases in between. CDR3 nucleotides: TGCGCCAGCAGCTTGGTACATACCCGGGAGACCCAGTACTTC. This encodes CASSLVHTRETQYF.

This sequence joins TRBV18 and TRBJ2-2; TRBD1 agrees at 8 bases. CDR1 and CDR2 from the germline V gene are KGHSH and LQKENI. J gave up 7 bases and V 5 bases, and 9 bases lay outside the gene matches. The CDR3 is made up of 15 amino acids. Here the CDR3 reads CASSYDRGQVGELFF. CDR3 sequence (DNA): TGTGCCAGCTCATACGACAGGGGACAAGTCGGGGAGCTGTTTTTT.

The chain joins TRBV5-8 to TRBJ2-7; 9 nucleotides match TRBD1. V shed 2 bases and J 2 bases; nucleotides not matched to a gene: 11. Germline-derived CDR1 and CDR2 are SGHTS and YDEGEE. There are 17 residues in the CDR3. The CDR3 is CASSFSSGQGIAYEQYF. Written as DNA, the CDR3 is TGTGCCAGCAGCTTTAGCTCGGGACAGGGTATTGCCTACGAGCAGTACTTC.

This chain uses TRBV5-1 with TRBJ1-4; 7 bases are a match to TRBD1. CDR1 is SGHRS, CDR2 YFSETQ, per germline. J gave up 8 bases and V 2 bases, and 6 bases lay outside the gene matches. This CDR3 has 14 residues. CDR3 nucleotides: TGCGCCAGCAGCTTACAGGGGATTCAAGAAAAACTGTTTTTT. This translates into CASSLQGIQEKLFF.

V is TRBV7-2 and J is TRBJ1-1, with 7 bases identical to TRBD1. The length of the CDR3 is 15 residues. CDR1 and CDR2 from the germline V gene are SGHTA and FQGNSA. V lost 5 bases and J lost 1; bases outside the gene matches: 7. The CDR3 DNA reads TGTGCCAGCAGCGCAAGACAGGGACGGAACACTGAAGCTTTCTTT. It translates to CASSARQGRNTEAFF. Full variable domain (outside the CDR3, taken from reference TRBV7-2 and TRBJ1-1): GAGVSQSPSNKVTEKGKDVELRCDPISGHTALYWYRQSLGQGLEFLIYFQGNSAPDKSGLPSDRFSAERTGGSVSTLTIQRTQQEDSAVYLCASSARQGRNTEAFFGQGTRLTVV.

The CDR3 spells CASSLRQTSGHNEQFF. The CDR3 nucleotides read TGTGCCAGCAGTTTGAGGCAGACTAGCGGGCACAATGAGCAGTTCTTC. The chain carries TRBV27 and TRBJ2-1, with 10 bases lining up with TRBD2. CDR3 length: 16 residues. The J segment lost 5 bases and the V segment lost 3 bases, leaving 7 bases of the junction unmatched. Germline CDR1 reads MNHEY; CDR2 reads SMNVEV (reference sequence).